The 24 T cell receptor beta chains listed next were all sequenced from one sample in a study of blood T cell repertoires in COVID-19. The repertoire was sequenced with immunoSEQ multiplex PCR; TCRdb's copy has only in-frame clones and lacks some. The table records fewer than 200,000 clones, approximately 86% of them present only once. Sequencing was performed on peripheral blood. The source is a man aged 55 to 70 who had recovered from COVID-19.

The chain employs TRBV7-2 and TRBJ2-1; D uncertain. CDR3 length: 13 residues. Looked up from germline, CDR1 is SGHTA and CDR2 is FQGNSA. Trimming cost V 4 bases and J 9 bases, with 13 bases left between them. As DNA, the CDR3 is TGTGCCAGCAGCTCAACCCCCGAGGTTGAGCAGTTCTTC. Amino acid sequence: CASSSTPEVEQFF.

This chain links TRBV30 with TRBJ1-1, with 8 bases identical to TRBD1. Germline V gene data show CDR1 as GTSNPN and CDR2 as SVGIG (reference sequence). Trimming at V came to 2 bases and at J to 0 bases, leaving 5 bases not matched to a gene. This CDR3 is built from 15 residues. The DNA for the CDR3 is TGTGCCTGGAGTCGGACAGGGACCATGAACACTGAAGCTTTCTTT. Its protein is CAWSRTGTMNTEAFF.

The rearrangement links TRBV7-6 to TRBJ2-6, with 8 nucleotides matching TRBD1. The CDR3 contains 16 residues. V shed 5 bases and J 0 bases; nucleotides not matched to a gene: 3. Germline assignment: CDR1 SGHVS and CDR2 FNYEAQ. CDR3 bases: TGTGCCAGCAGCCTCACAGGGGGCTCTGGGGCCAACGTCCTGACTTTC. This gives the protein CASSLTGGSGANVLTF.

V is TRBV5-1 and J is TRBJ2-1, with TRBD1 matching over 10 bases. There are 13 residues in the CDR3. V lost 6 bases and J lost 9; bases outside the gene matches: 6. The germline V gene encodes CDR1 SGHRS and CDR2 YFSETQ. This CDR3 is CASTGTGVVEQFF. The CDR3 coding sequence is TGCGCCAGCACGGGGACAGGGGTTGTTGAGCAGTTCTTC.

The rearrangement joins TRBV7-9 to TRBJ1-1, with 9 bases matching TRBD1. The CDR3 is 13 amino acids. With 7 bases clipped from V and 5 bases from J, the junction kept 5 bases outside the gene matches. Per germline, CDR1 SEHNR and CDR2 FQNEAQ (reference sequence). In DNA form, the CDR3 reads TGTGCCAGCACGTCCGGGACAGGGACTGAAGCTTTCTTT. It encodes CASTSGTGTEAFF.

This sequence joins TRBV5-5 and TRBJ2-3, with TRBD1 identical over 7 bases. With 4 bases clipped from V and 4 bases from J, the junction kept 9 bases outside the gene matches. The CDR3 extends over 15 amino acids. CDR1 and CDR2 from the germline V gene are SGHKS and YYEKEE (reference sequence). The CDR3, as DNA: TGTGCCAGCAGCACTTCCAGCACAGGGGCAGATACGCAGTATTTT. Encoded protein: CASSTSSTGADTQYF.

The chain employs TRBV30 and TRBJ1-1; 9 positions agree with TRBD1. The length of the CDR3 is 12 residues. Unmatched junction bases numbered 8, after V lost 4 bases and J lost 11 bases. Germline CDR1 reads GTSNPN; CDR2 reads SVGIG (reference sequence). The CDR3 DNA sequence: TGTGCCTGGACACGACAGGGGGAGAGCGCTTTCTTT. Protein sequence: CAWTRQGESAFF.

The J gene is TRBJ2-7, the V gene TRBV4-1, with 9 positions matching TRBD1. This CDR3 contains 17 residues. V was clipped by 3 bases and J by 7 bases; unmatched bases: 16. Germline V gene lookup returns CDR1 MGHRA and CDR2 YSYEKL. The CDR3, as DNA: TGCGCCAGCAGCCACACCCTTCTTAGAGGGACAGGGAGGGAGCAGTACTTC. This gives the protein CASSHTLLRGTGREQYF.

The rearrangement joins TRBV19 to TRBJ1-5; D is ambiguous. This CDR3 region has 16 residues. Trimming cost V 1 base and J 0 bases, with 10 bases left between them. The germline V gene encodes CDR1 LNHDA and CDR2 SQIVND (reference sequence). The DNA of the CDR3 is TGTGCCAGTAGTATAGCCCGATACTATAGCAATCAGCCCCAGCATTTT. Its protein product is CASSIARYYSNQPQHF. The full variable domain, completed using reference TRBV19 and TRBJ1-5, is DGGITQSPKYLFRKEGQNVTLSCEQNLNHDAMYWYRQDPGQGLRLIYYSQIVNDFQKGDIAEGYSVSREKKESFPLTVTSAQKNPTAFYLCASSIARYYSNQPQHFGDGTRLSIL.

This clone showed up just once. The chain recombines TRBV5-4 with TRBJ1-1; D not certain. The CDR3 totals 12 residues. The V gene lost 3 bases and the J gene lost 8 bases, with 11 bases spanning the gap. Germline loops: CDR1 SGHNT, CDR2 YYREEE (reference sequence). CDR3 DNA sequence: TGTGCCAGCAGCTCGGGAGCCAGAGAAGCTTTCTTT. Translating gives CASSSGAREAFF.

This chain uses TRBV7-8 with TRBJ2-5; 9 nucleotides align to TRBD2. V lost 5 bases and J lost 5; bases outside the gene matches: 6. The CDR3 is 14 amino acids. From germline, CDR1 is SGHVS and CDR2 FQNEAQ. The CDR3 coding sequence is TGTGCCAGCAGCGCAAGAAGCGGGGGGGAGACCCAGTACTTC. It yields the protein CASSARSGGETQYF.

The chain links TRBV13 to TRBJ2-5; D possibly corresponds to TRBD1 (5 bases). V lost 5 bases and J lost 1, with 14 bases in between. The CDR3 covers 15 residues. CDR1 is PRHDT, CDR2 FYEKMQ, per germline (reference sequence). CDR3 amino acids: CASSDSRTPQETQYF. Here the CDR3 DNA reads TGTGCCAGCAGCGACAGCCGGACACCCCAAGAGACCCAGTACTTC.

The chain is built from TRBV6-1 and TRBJ2-2; 11 nucleotides agree with TRBD1. The germline gives CDR1 MNHNS, CDR2 SASEGT. This CDR3 comprises 15 residues. Trimming at V came to 2 bases and at J to 15 bases, leaving 11 bases not matched to a gene. The CDR3 nucleotides are TGTGCCAGCAGTGAATCGCCGGGACAGGGGGTCAGGGTGTTTTTT. Translating it yields CASSESPGQGVRVFF.

This clone was picked up one time. The gene calls are TRBV7-6 and TRBJ1-1; 10 bases are shared with TRBD1. The V segment lost 5 bases and the J segment 2 bases; nucleotides outside the gene matches: 5. The CDR3 loop spans 15 amino acids. CDR1 and CDR2 (germline): SGHVS, FNYEAQ. The CDR3 reads CASSTRTGGNTEAFF. In DNA, the CDR3 is TGTGCCAGCAGCACGCGGACAGGGGGAAACACTGAAGCTTTCTTT.

The genes are TRBV12-3 or TRBV12-4 and TRBJ2-2; tentatively, D is TRBD1 (6 bases). The CDR3 runs to 13 residues. Between the trimmed V and J ends, which lost 5 bases and 7 bases, there was a span of 11 bases. The CDR3 loop is CASSPQGFGELFF. DNA for the CDR3: TGTGCCAGCAGTCCACAGGGTTTCGGGGAGCTGTTTTTT.

The chain employs TRBV9 and TRBJ1-4; D unresolved. From germline, CDR1 is SGDLS and CDR2 YYNGEE. The germline V and J ends were trimmed by 5 bases and 10 bases, with 9 bases remaining between them. The CDR3 runs to 11 residues. This CDR3 is CASSSGGKLFF. CDR3 coding DNA: TGTGCCAGCAGTAGTGGAGGAAAACTGTTTTTT. Looking up the rest from reference TRBV9 and TRBJ1-4 gives the full variable domain: DSGVTQTPKHLITATGQRVTLRCSPRSGDLSVYWYQQSLDQGLQFLIQYYNGEERAKGNILERFSAQQFPDLHSELNLSSLELGDSALYFCASSSGGKLFFGSGTQLSVL.

V usage is TRBV5-6 and J usage is TRBJ1-1; 12 positions agree with TRBD1. Germline V gene sequence: CDR1 SGHDT, CDR2 YYEEEE. The CDR3 is made up of 16 amino acids. The trim removed 4 bases at V and 4 bases at J, leaving 8 bases unmatched. The CDR3 loop reads CASSGTGGIAGTEAFF. The CDR3 DNA reads as TGTGCCAGCAGCGGGACAGGGGGCATAGCGGGCACTGAAGCTTTCTTT.

Concerning this clone: The same CDR3 can be traced to other DNA sequences in this sample. This chain links TRBV7-2 with TRBJ2-5; D is uncertain. Germline V gene lookup returns CDR1 SGHTA and CDR2 FQGNSA. This CDR3 is built from 12 residues. Trimming pared 5 bases from V and 0 bases from J, leaving 4 bases between. Here the CDR3 DNA reads TGTGCCAGCAGCCCTTACCAAGAGACCCAGTACTTC. Residues: CASSPYQETQYF.

This clone was counted a few times. This chain joins TRBV6-5 and TRBJ1-2, with a tentative D call TRBD1 (5 bases). V was clipped by 4 bases and J by 5 bases, with 14 bases between them. CDR1 is MNHEY and CDR2 is SVGAGI in the germline V gene. The CDR3 is made up of 14 amino acids. CDR3 loop: CASSWSGLQYGYTF. The CDR3 DNA follows: TGTGCCAGCAGTTGGTCAGGGTTACAATATGGCTACACCTTC.

V gene TRBV3-1 (or the pseudogene TRBV3-2) combines with J gene TRBJ2-1; 11 nucleotides line up with TRBD2. This CDR3 region has 18 residues. Germline CDR1 LGHDT, CDR2 YNNKEL (reference sequence). Trimming removed 4 bases from V and 0 bases from J; junction bases left unmatched: 8. CDR3 loop: CASSPELAGASSYNEQFF. The CDR3, as DNA: TGTGCCAGCAGCCCCGAACTAGCGGGGGCCAGCTCCTACAATGAGCAGTTCTTC.

CDR3 DNA: TGTGCCAGCAGCCAAGATCTTACAGACGGACAGCCCCAGCATTTT. Amino acid sequence: CASSQDLTDGQPQHF. This sequence joins TRBV3-1 (or the pseudogene TRBV3-2) and TRBJ1-5, with unresolved D. The CDR3 has 15 amino acids. Germline assignment: CDR1 LGHDT and CDR2 YNNKEL (reference sequence). The V end lost 0 bases, the J end lost 7 bases, and 13 bases lay between the germline ends.

The chain is built from TRBV6-7 and TRBJ2-1; the D gene is possibly TRBD2 (6 bases). TRBV6-7 is marked as an open reading frame, function uncertain. V dropped 2 bases and J dropped 4 bases, with 18 bases sitting between them. CDR3 size: 17 residues. The CDR3 region is CASSYPLAVRAYNEQFF. In nucleotides, the CDR3 is TGTGCCAGCAGTTACCCCTTAGCGGTCCGAGCGTACAATGAGCAGTTCTTC.

The chain recombines TRBV6-5 with TRBJ1-1; D uncertain. CDR3 length: 13 amino acids. Germline assignment: CDR1 MNHEY and CDR2 SVGAGI. The V and J ends lost 8 bases and 0 bases respectively, with 10 bases between them. CDR3 DNA sequence: TGTGCCAGCTCGCCACAGCTGAACACTGAAGCTTTCTTT. Translation gives CASSPQLNTEAFF.

The chain couples TRBV10-2 to TRBJ1-1, with 9 positions matching TRBD1. The germline CDR1 and CDR2 sequences are WSHSY and SAAADI. This CDR3 comprises 15 residues. J lost 0 bases, V lost 4 bases, and 3 bases had no gene match. For the CDR3, the DNA is TGCGCCAGCAGTGGAACAGGGGGCTTGAACACTGAAGCTTTCTTT. Protein sequence: CASSGTGGLNTEAFF.